Below, 30 T cell receptor beta chains from the same sample are listed, as sequenced in a study of blood T cell repertoires in COVID-19. Generated by immunoSEQ multiplex PCR, the TCRdb table keeps only in-frame clones and is missing some. The table includes 330,000 or so clones, less than 90% detected once. Sequenced: PBMCs or T cells enriched from blood (not recorded which). Receptor source: a woman aged 30 to 39 who had recovered from COVID-19.

The chain couples TRBV19 to TRBJ1-2; D is unresolved. The CDR3 consists of 14 residues. The germline V and J ends were trimmed by 0 bases and 8 bases, with 13 bases remaining between them. The germline gives CDR1 LNHDA, CDR2 SQIVND (reference sequence). This CDR3 reads CASSIDFGSRGYTF. The CDR3 coding sequence is TGTGCCAGTAGTATAGATTTTGGGAGTAGGGGCTACACCTTC.

The chain is built from TRBV11-2 and TRBJ1-1; no reliable D call. The length of the CDR3 is 13 residues. CDR1 and CDR2 (germline): SGHAT, FQNNGV. Trimming removed 3 bases at V and 6 bases at J, with 11 bases between. CDR3 residues: CASSLPRGAEAFF. The CDR3 nucleotides read TGTGCCAGCAGCTTGCCGCGGGGAGCTGAAGCTTTCTTT.

J is TRBJ1-6 and V is TRBV6-5, with D unclear. The CDR3 is 12 amino acids. V was clipped by 2 bases and J by 10 bases, with 6 bases between them. Germline V lookup: CDR1 MNHEY, CDR2 SVGAGI. The CDR3 region is CASSYPRSPLHF. DNA of the CDR3: TGTGCCAGCAGTTACCCCCGGTCACCCCTCCACTTT.

The rearrangement joins TRBV27 to TRBJ1-2; D call uncertain. V gave up 5 bases and J gave up 0 bases, with 10 bases separating them. The CDR3 sequence is 14 residues long. Germline CDR1 MNHEY, CDR2 SMNVEV (reference sequence). CDR3 residues: CASSVALTNYGYTF. In DNA form, the CDR3 reads TGTGCCAGCAGTGTGGCATTGACTAACTATGGCTACACCTTC.

V is TRBV4-1 and J is TRBJ2-1; 11 positions agree with TRBD2. Germline V gene sequence: CDR1 MGHRA, CDR2 YSYEKL. This CDR3 has 17 amino acids. With V trimmed by 0 bases and J by 6 bases, 7 bases remained unmatched. This CDR3 is CASSQDGGTSGGNEQFF. CDR3 in DNA: TGCGCCAGCAGCCAAGATGGAGGGACTAGCGGAGGCAATGAGCAGTTCTTC.

The table lists this clone with a count of one. The CDR3 protein is CATTPGTTYGYTF. The CDR3 nucleotides are TGTGCCACCACACCCGGGACAACGTATGGCTACACCTTC. The rearrangement joins TRBV19 to TRBJ1-2, with D perhaps matching TRBD1 (6 bases). Per germline, CDR1 LNHDA and CDR2 SQIVND (reference sequence). This CDR3 region has 13 residues. Trimming pared 10 bases from V and 5 bases from J, leaving 17 bases between.

The chain combines TRBV28 with TRBJ2-7; D not certain. CDR3 length equals 13 residues. CDR1 is MDHEN, CDR2 SYDVKM, per germline. The V and J ends lost 5 bases and 3 bases respectively, with 11 bases between them. For the CDR3, the DNA is TGTGCCAGCAGTCTTTCAGAATTCTACGAGCAGTACTTC. Translated, it gives CASSLSEFYEQYF.

The chain combines TRBV27 with TRBJ2-7; D not resolved. The CDR3 sequence is 12 residues long. In germline, CDR1 is MNHEY, CDR2 SMNVEV (reference sequence). V was clipped by 6 bases and J by 3 bases, with 9 bases between them. Here the CDR3 DNA reads TGTGCCAGCAGCGATTTCAGCTACGAGCAGTACTTC. It encodes CASSDFSYEQYF.

This clone appeared a few times. This chain joins TRBV10-3 and TRBJ2-1; possibly TRBD2 for D (7 bases). Germline V lookup: CDR1 ENHRY, CDR2 SYGVKD. Trimming took 2 bases from V and 8 from J, leaving 16 bases between them. The CDR3 has 15 amino acids. The CDR3 loop is CAISERGEGADEQFF. In nucleotides, the CDR3 is TGTGCCATCAGTGAGAGGGGGGAGGGTGCCGATGAGCAGTTCTTC.

The gene calls are TRBV2 and TRBJ2-3, with D unclear. Trimming removed 9 bases at V and 2 bases at J, with 12 bases between. CDR1 and CDR2 from the germline V gene are SNHLY and FYNNEI. The CDR3 is 13 amino acids. The CDR3 is CARKTSLTDTQYF. CDR3 nucleotide sequence: TGTGCCAGAAAGACTTCCCTCACAGATACGCAGTATTTT.

The J gene is TRBJ2-7, the V gene TRBV9; TRBD2 matches at 7 bases. Trimming took 0 bases from V and 3 from J; bases not matched to a gene: 3. CDR3 size: 14 residues. Germline loops: CDR1 SGDLS, CDR2 YYNGEE. CDR3 nucleotides: TGTGCCAGCAGCGTAGGCCTAGCGGACTACGAGCAGTACTTC. Its protein product is CASSVGLADYEQYF.

The J gene is TRBJ2-2, the V gene TRBV7-9, with 8 bases fitting TRBD2. Germline V gives CDR1 SEHNR, CDR2 FQNEAQ (reference sequence). With V trimmed by 4 bases and J by 5 bases, 9 bases remained unmatched. This CDR3 is 16 amino acids long. The CDR3 region is CASSSSRGGRTGELFF. CDR3 DNA: TGTGCCAGCAGCTCTTCTCGGGGGGGAAGGACCGGGGAGCTGTTTTTT.

The chain employs TRBV19 and TRBJ2-3; D is unclear. Trimming took 3 bases from V and 1 from J, leaving 8 bases between them. CDR1 and CDR2 (germline): LNHDA, SQIVND (reference sequence). The CDR3 runs to 14 residues. For the CDR3, the DNA is TGTGCCAGTAGTATGTGGCCACGCACAGATACGCAGTATTTT. Protein: CASSMWPRTDTQYF.

The chain couples TRBV24-1 to TRBJ2-7; TRBD2 is a possible D gene (5 bases). The germline V gene has CDR1 KGHDR and CDR2 SFDVKD. Trimming cost V 7 bases and J 6 bases, with 9 bases left between them. CDR3 size: 11 residues. CDR3 region: CATREGSEQYF. The CDR3 DNA sequence: TGTGCCACCAGAGAAGGGAGCGAGCAGTACTTC.

The chain joins TRBV10-1 to TRBJ1-2, with 11 bases identical to TRBD1. Germline V gene data show CDR1 as WNHNN and CDR2 as SYGVQD (reference sequence). V was clipped by 2 bases and J by 2 bases; unmatched bases: 19. This CDR3 region has 21 residues. The CDR3 DNA reads as TGCGCCAGCAGTGAGCATGGTGAACGGAGAAGGGACAGGGGGGGGAACTATGGCTACACCTTC. Its protein product is CASSEHGERRRDRGGNYGYTF.

This chain links TRBV6-5 with TRBJ1-1; 8 positions match TRBD1. Germline CDR1 is MNHEY and CDR2 is SVGAGI. With 0 bases clipped from V and 1 base from J, the junction kept 4 bases outside the gene matches. The CDR3 length is 16 residues. CDR3 sequence reads: CASSYSWTGWNTEAFF. DNA for the CDR3: TGTGCCAGCAGTTACTCCTGGACAGGGTGGAACACTGAAGCTTTCTTT.

This chain connects TRBV7-9 to TRBJ2-1; 9 bases map to TRBD1. The CDR3 is 17 residues long. The junction had 11 bases not matched to a gene; V was cut back by 5 bases and J by 3 bases. Germline V gene data show CDR1 as SEHNR and CDR2 as FQNEAQ (reference sequence). The CDR3, as DNA: TGTGCCAGCAGCGATCAAACCGGGACAGGGCTCTACAATGAGCAGTTCTTC. As protein: CASSDQTGTGLYNEQFF.

The count of this clone is one. The chain couples TRBV3-1 (or the pseudogene TRBV3-2) to TRBJ2-5; a possible D gene is TRBD1 (5 bases). This CDR3 region has 16 residues. Germline-derived CDR1 and CDR2 are LGHDT and YNNKEL (reference sequence). V was trimmed by 4 bases and J by 0 bases, leaving 15 bases between them. DNA for the CDR3: TGTGCCAGCAGCCTAGGTTTAGACAGTCACCAAGAGACCCAGTACTTC. Translated: CASSLGLDSHQETQYF.

This chain links TRBV2 with TRBJ2-1, with 8 bases lining up with TRBD2. V lost 11 bases to trimming and J lost 15 bases; unmatched junction nucleotides: 12. The CDR3 has 11 residues. CDR1 SNHLY and CDR2 FYNNEI come from the germline V gene. CDR3 sequence (DNA): TGTGCCGGGTCCCGGGCGGGGGGAAGGTTCTTC. It specifies CAGSRAGGRFF.

The chain is built from TRBV7-8 and TRBJ2-7, with 15 bases that match TRBD2. The CDR3 totals 19 residues. V gave up 5 bases and J gave up 4 bases; unmatched junction bases: 15. In germline, CDR1 is SGHVS, CDR2 FQNEAQ. CDR3 nucleotide sequence: TGTGCCAGCAGCGGCCAGGGACTAGCGGGGGGAGCAGGTTCGTACGAGCAGTACTTC. Amino acid sequence: CASSGQGLAGGAGSYEQYF.

The genes are TRBV4-1 and TRBJ2-1; 14 bases line up with TRBD2. The germline gives CDR1 MGHRA, CDR2 YSYEKL. The length of the CDR3 is 16 residues. With V trimmed by 3 bases and J by 5 bases, 3 bases remained unmatched. CDR3 sequence: CASSHPGLAGDNEQFF. The CDR3 DNA reads as TGCGCCAGCAGCCACCCGGGACTAGCGGGAGACAATGAGCAGTTCTTC.

This clone occurred a few times. The chain recombines TRBV15 with TRBJ1-2; 7 nucleotides align to TRBD1. Trimming at V came to 3 bases and at J to 2 bases, leaving 6 bases not matched to a gene. Germline V gene data show CDR1 as LNHNV and CDR2 as YYDKDF (reference sequence). The CDR3 consists of 15 residues. The CDR3 DNA sequence: TGTGCCACCAGCAGCGGAGGGACAGACAACTATGGCTACACCTTC. Translating it yields CATSSGGTDNYGYTF.

About this clone itself: This sample also contains other DNA sequences that code for the same CDR3. The chain recombines TRBV7-9 with TRBJ1-1; D is unclear. CDR1 SEHNR and CDR2 FQNEAQ come from the germline V gene (reference sequence). Trimming took 3 bases from V and 8 from J, leaving 7 bases between them. CDR3 length: 11 amino acids. CDR3 in amino acids: CASSLLTEAFF. CDR3 sequence (DNA): TGTGCCAGCAGCTTGTTGACAGAAGCTTTCTTT. The complete variable domain, with remaining parts taken from reference TRBV7-9 and TRBJ1-1, reads DTGVSQNPRHKITKRGQNVTFRCDPISEHNRLYWYRQTLGQGPEFLTYFQNEAQLEKSRLLSDRFSAERPKGSFSTLEIQRTEQGDSAMYLCASSLLTEAFFGQGTRLTVV.

This chain connects TRBV10-3 to TRBJ1-4, with D uncertain. Germline V lookup: CDR1 ENHRY, CDR2 SYGVKD. V was trimmed by 3 bases and J by 7 bases, leaving 12 bases between them. The CDR3 runs 14 residues. The CDR3 sequence: CAISDPGIREKLFF. Written as DNA, the CDR3 is TGTGCCATCAGTGATCCGGGGATTCGTGAAAAACTGTTTTTT.

The chain is built from TRBV4-2 and TRBJ1-5, with a weak D call TRBD1 (6 bases). This CDR3 comprises 15 residues. Germline CDR1 LGHNA, CDR2 YNFKEQ. V lost 0 bases and J lost 7, with 13 bases in between. The CDR3 nucleotides read TGTGCCAGCAGCCAAGATAGAACAGGGCGACAGCCCCAGCATTTT. Protein product: CASSQDRTGRQPQHF.

This chain's CDR3 is CASSFRQKTGGYTF. DNA of the CDR3: TGTGCCAGCAGTTTCCGACAAAAAACGGGGGGCTACACCTTC. The rearrangement links TRBV28 to TRBJ1-2; D is ambiguous. The CDR3 totals 14 residues. Trimming left V 3 bases short and J 8 bases short, with 16 bases between. Germline CDR1 and CDR2: MDHEN and SYDVKM.

This clone was observed once. V and J are TRBV3-1 (or the pseudogene TRBV3-2) and TRBJ1-1; unclear D gene. V lost 1 base and J 3 bases, leaving 12 bases between the germline ends. CDR3 size: 15 residues. Germline V gene data show CDR1 as LGHDT and CDR2 as YNNKEL (reference sequence). The CDR3 coding sequence is TGTGCCAGCAGCCAAGTCGCTGCCGGGGACACTGAAGCTTTCTTT. It specifies CASSQVAAGDTEAFF.

The chain has TRBV10-3 and TRBJ2-1; 11 nucleotides agree with TRBD2. The ends lost 2 bases at V and 9 bases at J; junction bases unmatched: 9. The CDR3 loop spans 16 amino acids. Germline values: CDR1 ENHRY, CDR2 SYGVKD. The DNA for the CDR3 is TGTGCCATCAGTGAGGAAAGGCGACTAGCGGGGATTGAGCAGTTCTTC. Its protein is CAISEERRLAGIEQFF.

This clone came up once. The chain combines TRBV7-2 with TRBJ2-7, with D tentatively TRBD2 (6 bases). From germline, CDR1 is SGHTA and CDR2 FQGNSA. This CDR3 comprises 14 residues. The germline V and J ends were trimmed by 5 bases and 3 bases, with 14 bases remaining between them. The CDR3 DNA sequence: TGTGCCAGCAGCCCCGCTCCGGGAGTCTACGAGCAGTACTTC. Encoded protein: CASSPAPGVYEQYF. Filled out from reference TRBV7-2 and TRBJ2-7, the complete variable domain reads GAGVSQSPSNKVTEKGKDVELRCDPISGHTALYWYRQSLGQGLEFLIYFQGNSAPDKSGLPSDRFSAERTGGSVSTLTIQRTQQEDSAVYLCASSPAPGVYEQYFGPGTRLTVT.

The chain recombines TRBV2 with TRBJ2-7, with 8 bases that match TRBD1. CDR1 is SNHLY and CDR2 is FYNNEI in the germline V gene. The trim removed 8 bases at V and 4 bases at J, leaving 16 bases unmatched. This CDR3 region has 16 residues. The CDR3 is CASYLALGTGGYEQYF. CDR3 DNA: TGTGCCAGCTATCTCGCCCTCGGGACAGGAGGATACGAGCAGTACTTC.